A single sample is the source of the 5 T cell receptor beta chains below, sequenced in a study of quantifying T cell responses using KT2 cells. Study background: cDNA was made from DNase-treated RNA using alpha and beta constant primers.

An oligo carrying a UMI was ligated to the cDNA 3' end. The first PCR ran 4 to 5 cycles with an equimolar RC1.1 and RC1.2 beta primer mix. TCRdb itself ran the UMI-ligation and nested PCR reads through MiXCR, one entry per CDR3 protein. The sample contains roughly 50,000 distinct CDR3 sequences, roughly 12% of which appear only once. Sample: PBMCs spiked with cells of the T cell clone KT2. The receptors come from a human donor.

This clonotype was seen a few times. V and J are TRBV11-3 and TRBJ1-6, with D hard to call. The germline CDR1 and CDR2 sequences are SGHNT and YENEEA. With 0 bases removed from V and 12 bases from J, the gap between germline ends came to 9 bases. The CDR3 loop spans 13 amino acids. The CDR3 nucleotides are TGTGCCAGCAGCTTAGAGTCCGACAAACCCCTCCACTTT. It encodes CASSLESDKPLHF.

This clonotype was seen only a few times. The J gene is TRBJ2-3, the V gene TRBV10-2; D is unclear. Trimming removed 7 bases at V and 5 bases at J, with 10 bases between. Germline CDR1 reads WSHSY; CDR2 reads SAAADI. The CDR3 loop spans 12 amino acids. The CDR3 spells CASIDFGDTQYF. The CDR3 DNA sequence: TGCGCCAGCATTGATTTCGGAGATACGCAGTATTTT.

The table lists this clonotype with many counts. V gene TRBV20-1 combines with J gene TRBJ1-6; D possibly corresponds to TRBD1 (5 bases). Trimming pared 6 bases from V and 6 bases from J, leaving 15 bases between. Germline assignment: CDR1 DFQATT and CDR2 SNEGSKA (reference sequence). The CDR3 is 14 residues long. The DNA for the CDR3 is TGCAGTGCCCCAGAGGGGATACGTAATTCACCCCTCCACTTT. This gives the protein CSAPEGIRNSPLHF.

This clonotype has just a few counts. The CDR3 nucleotides read TGTGCTAGTGGTTTGTCACGGAGAGGTGGACTCGGTGTCAACGATAGCAATCAGCCCCAGCATTTT. Its translation is CASGLSRRGGLGVNDSNQPQHF. The V gene is TRBV12-5, the J gene TRBJ1-5; no definite D call. The CDR3 has 22 amino acids. V lost 2 bases to trimming and J lost 0 bases, with 29 bases between them. CDR1 is LGHNT and CDR2 is FRNRAP in the germline V gene.

This clonotype turned up a few times. The chain joins TRBV2 to TRBJ2-7; 7 bases are shared with TRBD2. The V and J ends lost 6 bases and 6 bases, in that order; junction bases with no gene match: 8. Germline V gene sequence: CDR1 SNHLY, CDR2 FYNNEI. The CDR3 runs to 13 residues. CDR3 bases: TGTGCCAGCAGGATAAGCGGGGTAGGCGAGCAGTACTTC. It is translated as CASRISGVGEQYF.